A selection of T cell receptor beta chains follows, all from one sample in a study of cytomegalovirus exposure and HLA in healthy donors. This table comes from immunoSEQ multiplex PCR, and its TCRdb copy is limited to in-frame clones, with some not included. Of under 150,000 clones listed, about 75% are singletons. The sequencing input was PBMCs. The receptors come from a woman aged 30 to 39 in good health and CMV-seronegative. CDR3s include the opening cysteine and the closing phenylalanine or tryptophan. D genes are given only for firm matches. The listing skips clone size in some rows; elsewhere it reads once, few, many or a size class.

CDR3	DNA	size	D	V	J
CASSSGEDTSYEQYF	TGTGCCAGCAGCTCAGGCGAGGACACCTCCTACGAGCAGTACTTC	.	.	TRBV7-9	TRBJ2-7
CASSLEGGPAYEQYF	TGTGCCAGCAGCTTAGAGGGGGGACCAGCCTACGAGCAGTACTTC	few	.	TRBV11-2	TRBJ2-7
CASSSGQGYSNQPQHF	TGTGCCAGCAGCTCGGGACAGGGATATAGCAATCAGCCCCAGCATTTT	.	TRBD1	TRBV5-8	TRBJ1-5
CATSRDLPSTYEQYF	TGTGCCACCAGCAGAGACCTGCCATCAACATACGAGCAGTACTTC	.	.	TRBV15	TRBJ2-7
CASSSQSNQPQHF	TGTGCCAGCAGCTCCCAAAGCAATCAGCCCCAGCATTTT	.	.	TRBV5-6	TRBJ1-5
CASSQRDSYNEQFF	TGTGCCAGCAGCCAGAGGGACTCCTACAATGAGCAGTTCTTC	.	.	TRBV7-2	TRBJ2-1
CAISESATNEKLFF	TGTGCCATCAGTGAAAGCGCAACTAATGAAAAACTGTTTTTT	.	.	TRBV10-3	TRBJ1-4
CASSLVQGMNTEAFF	TGTGCCAGCAGCTTGGTGCAGGGCATGAACACTGAAGCTTTCTTT	.	.	TRBV5-4	TRBJ1-1
CASSYPSGASTDTQYF	TGCGCCAGCAGCTACCCTAGCGGGGCCTCCACAGATACGCAGTATTTT	.	TRBD2	TRBV5-1	TRBJ2-3
CASSSGQDNEKLFF	TGCGCCAGCAGTTCCGGACAGGATAATGAAAAACTGTTTTTT	.	TRBD1	TRBV5-1	TRBJ1-4
CASSYIAGGTKNIQYF	TGTGCCAGCAGTTACATAGCGGGGGGCACCAAAAACATTCAGTACTTC	.	TRBD2	TRBV6-6	TRBJ2-4
CASSVGGSFNQPQHF	TGTGCCAGCAGCGTAGGGGGCAGCTTCAATCAGCCCCAGCATTTT	.	.	TRBV9	TRBJ1-5
CASSFTMTANYGYTF	TGTGCCAGCAGTTTTACGATGACAGCGAACTATGGCTACACCTTC	.	.	TRBV27	TRBJ1-2
CASSPGSGTGSRYGYTF	TGTGCCAGCAGCCCTGGATCCGGGACAGGGAGTAGGTATGGCTACACCTTC	.	TRBD1	TRBV7-3	TRBJ1-2
CASSWDRGRRNEQYF	TGTGCCAGCAGTTGGGACAGGGGGCGCCGGAACGAGCAGTACTTC	few	TRBD1	TRBV6-5	TRBJ2-7
CASSRDGGQYEQYF	TGTGCCAGCTCACGTGACGGAGGGCAATACGAGCAGTACTTC	.	.	TRBV18	TRBJ2-7
CAWIDRSSTDTQYF	TGTGCCTGGATCGACAGGAGCAGCACAGATACGCAGTATTTT	.	.	TRBV30	TRBJ2-3
CASSYTRVDITDTQYF	TGTGCCAGCAGTTATACTCGGGTAGATATCACAGATACGCAGTATTTT	.	.	TRBV6-5	TRBJ2-3
CASSPLSPGQARYGYTF	TGTGCCAGCAGCCCCCTATCCCCGGGACAGGCCCGTTATGGCTACACCTTC	.	TRBD1	TRBV7-8	TRBJ1-2
CASSRTGPPYEQYF	TGCGCCAGCAGTCGGACAGGGCCGCCCTACGAGCAGTACTTC	.	TRBD1	TRBV4-1	TRBJ2-7
CASSLVGGPPVGEAFF	TGTGCCAGCAGCTTAGTGGGGGGGCCCCCCGTGGGTGAAGCTTTCTTT	.	.	TRBV7-2	TRBJ1-1
CASSLLSDQETQYF	TGTGCCAGCAGCTTGCTCTCGGACCAAGAGACCCAGTACTTC	.	.	TRBV5-6	TRBJ2-5